This record looks at one TCR beta chain sequence and its context. The sample belongs to a study of blood T cell repertoires in COVID-19. Methods used by the authors: Amplification from reference gene primers served as the basis for estimated nucleated cell counts. The method was immunoSEQ multiplex PCR; TCRdb's version includes in-frame clones alone and lacks a portion of them. V and J calls and clone size are as listed in that table; D and trimming were resolved from the DNA. Found here are about 290,000 clones, around four fifths of them singletons; the top ten hold around 3.9%. Germline V gene data show CDR1 as MGHDK and CDR2 as SYGVNS. This CDR3 is 16 amino acids long. The V end lost 5 bases, the J end lost 4 bases, and 20 bases lay between the germline ends.

Sequenced material: peripheral blood. The chain has TRBV25-1 and TRBJ1-2, with a possible D match to TRBD1 (6 bases). The receptor's source is a woman aged 45-59 years with active or convalescent COVID-19. CDR3 in DNA: TGTGCCAGCAGTCGGTCAGGGGTAAAATGGGTCTATGGCTACACCTTC. Its protein product is CASSRSGVKWVYGYTF.